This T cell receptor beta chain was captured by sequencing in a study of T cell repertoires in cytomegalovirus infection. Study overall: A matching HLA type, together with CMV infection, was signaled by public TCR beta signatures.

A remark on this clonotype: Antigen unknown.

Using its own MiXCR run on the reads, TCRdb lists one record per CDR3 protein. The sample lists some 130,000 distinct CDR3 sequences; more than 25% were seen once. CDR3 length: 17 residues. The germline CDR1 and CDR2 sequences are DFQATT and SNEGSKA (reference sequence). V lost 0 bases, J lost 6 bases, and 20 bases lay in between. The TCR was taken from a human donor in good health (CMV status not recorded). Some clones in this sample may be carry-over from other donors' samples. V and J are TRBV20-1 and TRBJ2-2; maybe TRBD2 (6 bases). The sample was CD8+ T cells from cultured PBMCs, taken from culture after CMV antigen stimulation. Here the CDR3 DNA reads TGCAGTGCTAGAGATGGGGGAGGAAGGTACAGCGCCGGGGAGCTGTTTTTT. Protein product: CSARDGGGRYSAGELFF.